Below, 18 T cell receptor beta chains from the same sample are listed, as sequenced in a study of T cell repertoires in cytomegalovirus infection. TCRdb analysed the reads with MiXCR anew, one entry per CDR3 protein. The data show fewer than 350,000 distinct CDR3 sequences, with about 28% seen just once and roughly 20% held by the top ten. No antigen is known for these receptors. The input for sequencing was cultured PBMCs, taken from culture after CMV antigen stimulation. The source of these receptors is a human donor in good health (CMV status not recorded). Some clones in this sample may be carry-over from other donors' samples.

This chain joins TRBV5-6 and TRBJ1-6, with D unresolved. The CDR3 consists of 13 residues. Germline CDR1 is SGHDT and CDR2 is YYEEEE. V was clipped by 1 base and J by 14 bases, with 13 bases between them. The CDR3 region is CASSLYGTETLHF. The CDR3 bases are TGTGCCAGCAGCTTGTACGGAACTGAGACCCTCCACTTT.

This clonotype has only a few counts. V gene TRBV5-4 combines with J gene TRBJ2-5, with a tentative D call TRBD1 (6 bases). Germline V CDR1 and CDR2: SGHNT, YYREEE (reference sequence). The CDR3 consists of 14 residues. V dropped 3 bases and J dropped 7 bases, with 16 bases sitting between them. CDR3 nucleotide sequence: TGTGCCAGCAGCTCCCAGGGGCACCATTTGACCCAGTACTTC. Translating gives CASSSQGHHLTQYF.

The table lists this clonotype with a few counts. The chain combines TRBV7-3 with TRBJ2-1; D possibly corresponds to TRBD2 (6 bases). The CDR3 has 18 residues. V lost 5 bases to trimming and J lost 0 bases, with 20 bases between them. Germline V gene data show CDR1 as SGHTA and CDR2 as FQGTGA. CDR3: CASSAKPPSASSYNEQFF. The CDR3 DNA is TGTGCCAGCAGCGCAAAACCCCCTAGCGCAAGCTCCTACAATGAGCAGTTCTTC.

This clonotype was picked up a small number of times. The V and J genes are TRBV7-8 and TRBJ1-2; D might be TRBD1 (5 bases). From germline, CDR1 is SGHVS and CDR2 FQNEAQ. The ends were cut back, 5 bases at V and 1 base at J, with 23 bases in the middle. The CDR3 has 18 amino acids. The CDR3 nucleotides are TGTGCCAGCAGCCCCCGGAGGGCAGGCCAAAGGGGTAACTATGGCTACACCTTC. The encoded protein is CASSPRRAGQRGNYGYTF.

This clonotype was seen only a few times. The chain carries TRBV4-2 and TRBJ2-1; D may be TRBD2 (5 bases). Trimming cost V 0 bases and J 8 bases, with 11 bases left between them. The germline V gene encodes CDR1 LGHNA and CDR2 YNFKEQ. This CDR3 is 14 amino acids long. CDR3 DNA sequence: TGTGCCAGCAGCCAAGAGATAGCGTTCGATGAGCAGTTCTTC. It translates to CASSQEIAFDEQFF.

The chain links TRBV6-5 to TRBJ1-1; no clear D. Germline CDR1 MNHEY, CDR2 SVGAGI. The CDR3 runs to 13 residues. The V end lost 5 bases, the J end lost 1 base, and 8 bases lay between the germline ends. CDR3 DNA sequence: TGTGCCAGCAGTGAGGAAGGGAACACTGAAGCTTTCTTT. Protein: CASSEEGNTEAFF.

This clonotype came up a few times. The chain uses TRBV19 and TRBJ1-5; no reliable D call. Germline values: CDR1 LNHDA, CDR2 SQIVND (reference sequence). Deletions cut 5 bases from V and 6 bases from J, with 14 bases between. The CDR3 has 14 amino acids. The CDR3 DNA follows: TGTGCCAGTAGTCATGGACTCAGAGGTCAGCCCCAGCATTTT. This codes for CASSHGLRGQPQHF.

The J gene is TRBJ1-2, the V gene TRBV3-1, with unresolved D. Germline assignment: CDR1 LGHDT and CDR2 YNNKEL (reference sequence). The CDR3 runs 15 residues. The V and J ends lost 0 bases and 4 bases respectively, with 12 bases between them. In nucleotides, the CDR3 is TGTGCCAGCAGCCAAGATCTTACACGAGGCTATGGCTACACCTTC. Translation: CASSQDLTRGYGYTF.

The chain couples TRBV7-6 to TRBJ2-1; 7 nucleotides match TRBD2. The J segment lost 8 bases and the V segment lost 5 bases, leaving 12 bases of the junction unmatched. The CDR3 has 15 amino acids. CDR1 is SGHVS, CDR2 FNYEAQ, per germline. Here the CDR3 DNA reads TGTGCCAGCAGCCTTACTAGCGTCTCATTTTATGAGCAGTTCTTC. Protein: CASSLTSVSFYEQFF.

This clonotype has just a few counts. Here the CDR3 DNA reads TGTGCCAGCAGTTTATGGTCCGGGCAAGAGACCCAGTACTTC. Translated: CASSLWSGQETQYF. V is TRBV27 and J is TRBJ2-5; no clear D. Germline V gives CDR1 MNHEY, CDR2 SMNVEV (reference sequence). The CDR3 has 14 residues. The V gene lost 1 base and the J gene lost 2 bases, with 8 bases spanning the gap.

The rearrangement links TRBV18 to TRBJ1-6; a weak D match, TRBD1 (6 bases). CDR1 is KGHSH, CDR2 LQKENI, per germline. V lost 0 bases, J lost 6 bases, and 9 bases lay in between. The CDR3 sequence is 15 residues long. This CDR3 reads CASSPPTGLNSPLHF. DNA of the CDR3: TGTGCCAGCTCACCACCCACAGGGCTTAATTCACCCCTCCACTTT.

This clonotype has just a few counts. The chain carries TRBV7-2 and TRBJ2-7; TRBD2 matches 10 bases. The CDR3 has 15 amino acids. Germline trimming cut 5 bases from V and 0 bases from J; bases unmatched to any gene: 4. The germline V gene has CDR1 SGHTA and CDR2 FQGNSA. The CDR3 region is CASSPLAGASYEQYF. CDR3 DNA: TGTGCCAGCAGCCCCCTAGCGGGAGCCTCCTACGAGCAGTACTTC.

This clonotype was seen only a few times. The rearrangement uses TRBV28 and TRBJ2-5; maybe TRBD2 (5 bases). CDR3 size: 16 residues. Germline V gene sequence: CDR1 MDHEN, CDR2 SYDVKM. With 2 bases removed from V and 5 bases from J, the gap between germline ends came to 18 bases. The CDR3 loop is CASSLEAGVFGETQYF. The CDR3 DNA reads as TGTGCCAGCAGTTTAGAGGCGGGCGTCTTTGGGGAGACCCAGTACTTC.

The chain combines TRBV10-3 with TRBJ2-3; 8 nucleotides align to TRBD2. Unmatched junction bases numbered 5, after V lost 7 bases and J lost 2 bases. This CDR3 is 14 amino acids long. Germline assignment: CDR1 ENHRY and CDR2 SYGVKD. CDR3 sequence reads: CAIKPGLDTDTQYF. DNA of the CDR3: TGTGCCATCAAGCCGGGACTAGACACAGATACGCAGTATTTT.

The gene calls are TRBV4-2 and TRBJ2-7; the match to TRBD2 covers 14 bases. Trimming took 5 bases from V and 3 from J; bases not matched to a gene: 6. The CDR3 runs 16 residues. CDR1 and CDR2 from the germline V gene are LGHNA and YNFKEQ. Written as DNA, the CDR3 is TGTGCCAGCAGCTCGCGGGGGACTAGCGGGAGCTACGAGCAGTACTTC. Translated: CASSSRGTSGSYEQYF.

This clonotype occurred a few times. The gene calls are TRBV11-2 and TRBJ1-1; perhaps TRBD1 as D (5 bases). Trimming pared 6 bases from V and 2 bases from J, leaving 16 bases between. The CDR3 spans 15 residues. Germline V CDR1 and CDR2: SGHAT, FQNNGV. The CDR3 coding sequence is TGTGCCAGCAGAAAGCCGGGACTTAAAAACACTGAAGCTTTCTTT. It codes for CASRKPGLKNTEAFF.

V gene TRBV24-1 combines with J gene TRBJ2-1; 10 nucleotides match TRBD2. Germline CDR1 is KGHDR and CDR2 is SFDVKD. This CDR3 has 15 amino acids. The V gene end was trimmed by 6 bases and the J gene end by 5 bases; junction bases not matched to a gene: 6. The CDR3 DNA sequence: TGTGCCACCAGTCCCAGAGCGGGGGGGGACAATGAGCAGTTCTTC. Residues: CATSPRAGGDNEQFF.

This clonotype came up many times. The chain combines TRBV7-9 with TRBJ1-4; no firm D call. CDR1 SEHNR and CDR2 FQNEAQ come from the germline V gene (reference sequence). This CDR3 has 13 residues. Deletions cut 4 bases from V and 5 bases from J, with 8 bases between. CDR3 residues: CASSSAGNEKLFF. DNA of the CDR3: TGTGCCAGCAGCTCGGCGGGGAATGAAAAACTGTTTTTT.